This is a list of T cell receptor beta chains from one sample in a study of response to subunit inactivated influenza vaccine. TCRdb used MiXCR to reprocess the RT-PCR reads, holding one entry per CDR3 protein. The sample gives roughly 710,000 distinct CDR3 sequences, around 13% of which show up once; roughly 7.2% is in the top ten. The specimen comprised PBMCs from blood, sampled 14 days before vaccination. These receptors came from a man over 45 who received an inactivated influenza vaccine. The CDR3 runs from the conserved cysteine through the conserved F or W. D genes are given only for firm matches. Clone size is not always given. Where it is, it says once, few, many or a class for expanded clones.

clone_size j_call v_call d_call cdr3_aa cdr3_nt
few TRBJ1-4 TRBV2 TRBD1 CASSRLGTDNEKLFF TGTGCCAGCAGTCGCCTCGGGACAGACAATGAAAAACTGTTTTTT
few TRBJ1-1 TRBV9 NA CASSVAGLGTEAFF TGTGCCAGCAGCGTAGCCGGGCTGGGGACTGAAGCTTTCTTT
NA TRBJ1-2 TRBV29-1 NA CSVASQGSNYGYTF TGCAGCGTTGCTTCACAGGGCTCTAACTATGGCTACACCTTC
NA TRBJ2-2 TRBV10-3 NA CAISESVNTGELFF TGTGCCATCAGTGAATCAGTCAACACCGGGGAGCTGTTTTTT
few TRBJ2-1 TRBV7-2 TRBD2 CASSLALLAGLWF TGTGCCAGCAGCTTAGCGTTACTAGCGGGCCTGTGGTTC
NA TRBJ2-7 TRBV2 NA CASRTRYEQYF TGTGCCAGCAGAACTAGGTACGAGCAGTACTTC
few TRBJ2-1 TRBV4-2 TRBD2 CASSQDYGRAPEQFF TGTGCCAGCAGCCAAGATTACGGGAGGGCCCCTGAGCAGTTCTTC
many TRBJ2-3 TRBV12-3/TRBV12-4 TRBD1 CASSLSGTGATDTQYF TGTGCCAGCAGTTTAAGTGGGACAGGGGCCACAGATACGCAGTATTTT
many TRBJ1-6 TRBV30 NA CAWTPGSSYNSPLHF TGTGCCTGGACCCCGGGCAGCTCCTATAATTCACCCCTCCACTTT
few TRBJ2-1 TRBV6-1 NA CASSKVLSSYNEQFF TGTGCCAGCAGTAAGGTCCTGAGCTCCTACAATGAGCAGTTCTTC
NA TRBJ2-7 TRBV5-1 NA CASSHRESYEQYF TGCGCCAGCAGCCATCGGGAATCCTACGAGCAGTACTTC
few TRBJ2-7 TRBV9 TRBD2 CASSVGGLAGGEQYF TGTGCCAGCAGCGTAGGGGGACTAGCGGGAGGTGAGCAGTACTTC
few TRBJ2-5 TRBV10-3 NA CAIGPGRETQYF TGTGCCATCGGTCCGGGGAGGGAGACCCAGTACTTC
NA TRBJ2-7 TRBV20-1 TRBD2 CSARLSGGSREQYF TGCAGTGCTAGACTCAGCGGGGGATCTAGGGAGCAGTACTTC
NA TRBJ2-3 TRBV5-1 TRBD2 CASSLGLAALLVTQYF TGCGCCAGCAGTCTAGGACTAGCGGCCCTTCTGGTTACGCAGTATTTT
few TRBJ2-1 TRBV5-6 TRBD1 CASSFWGQGGNNEQFF TGTGCCAGCAGCTTTTGGGGACAGGGGGGAAACAATGAGCAGTTCTTC
few TRBJ1-1 TRBV12-3/TRBV12-4 NA CAGQTEMNTEAFF TGTGCCGGACAGACGGAGATGAACACTGAAGCTTTCTTT
NA TRBJ2-6 TRBV28 NA CASSFGGRSGANVLTF TGTGCCAGCAGTTTTGGGGGGCGGTCTGGGGCCAACGTCCTGACTTTC
NA TRBJ1-1 TRBV5-1 TRBD1 CASSRIGGTANTEAFF TGCGCCAGCAGCCGGATTGGAGGGACAGCGAACACTGAAGCTTTCTTT
NA TRBJ2-3 TRBV6-1 TRBD2 CASSPSKRGEHTDTQYF TGTGCCAGCAGTCCCAGTAAGCGGGGGGAACACACAGATACGCAGTATTTT
NA TRBJ2-3 TRBV9 TRBD2 CASSSGLAESTDTQYF TGTGCCAGCAGCTCTGGACTAGCGGAGAGCACAGATACGCAGTATTTT
NA TRBJ2-1 TRBV6-1 TRBD2 CASRPGLASYNEQFF TGTGCCAGCAGGCCGGGACTAGCGTCCTACAATGAGCAGTTCTTC
many TRBJ2-2 TRBV27 NA CASSLSVGASTGELFF TGTGCCAGCAGTTTATCGGTGGGGGCGAGCACCGGGGAGCTGTTTTTT
once TRBJ2-5 TRBV30 NA CAWSGLSQEPQYF TGTGCCTGGAGTGGGCTATCCCAAGAGCCCCAGTACTTC
few TRBJ2-7 TRBV29-1 NA CSVGGASSLEQYF TGCAGCGTTGGCGGGGCCTCCTCCCTCGAGCAGTACTTC
few TRBJ2-3 TRBV5-1 TRBD2 CASSTGTSGGTDTQYF TGCGCCAGCAGCACCGGGACTAGCGGGGGCACAGATACGCAGTATTTT
NA TRBJ1-5 TRBV19 NA CASSSHEGRSQPQHF TGTGCCAGTAGTTCCCACGAGGGGAGGAGCCAGCCCCAGCATTTT
many TRBJ2-1 TRBV7-9 NA CASSAGAYNEQFF TGTGCCAGCAGTGCCGGGGCCTACAATGAGCAGTTCTTC
many TRBJ2-1 TRBV12-3/TRBV12-4 NA CASSRLEYNEQFF TGTGCCAGCAGTCGCCTAGAGTACAATGAGCAGTTCTTC
NA TRBJ2-3 TRBV15 NA CATSRDIQADTQYF TGTGCCACCAGCAGAGATATACAGGCCGATACGCAGTATTTT
few TRBJ1-6 TRBV27 NA CASSFAPNSPLHF TGTGCCAGCAGTTTTGCCCCTAATTCACCCCTCCACTTT
NA TRBJ1-1 TRBV19 TRBD1 CASSTAGLTGWRTEAFF TGTGCCAGTAGTACCGCGGGGTTGACAGGGTGGAGGACTGAAGCTTTCTTT
many TRBJ1-1 TRBV4-1 NA CASSYGSKGNTEAFF TGCGCCAGCAGCTACGGGTCCAAGGGGAACACTGAAGCTTTCTTT
few TRBJ1-1 TRBV7-3 NA CASSLMGGGNTEAFF TGTGCCAGCAGCTTAATGGGTGGAGGGAACACTGAAGCTTTCTTT
many TRBJ1-6 TRBV4-2 TRBD1 CASSKEGTGGQPLHF TGTGCCAGCTCCAAGGAGGGGACAGGGGGCCAACCCCTCCACTTT
NA TRBJ1-5 TRBV2 NA CASSIVIAGNQPQHF TGTGCCAGCAGCATAGTAATAGCGGGCAATCAGCCCCAGCATTTT
many TRBJ2-1 TRBV5-1 TRBD1 CASSPRQGYNEQFF TGCGCCAGCAGCCCCCGACAGGGCTACAATGAGCAGTTCTTC
few TRBJ2-3 TRBV4-2 NA CASSPLDPDTQYF TGTGCCAGCAGCCCCTTGGACCCAGATACGCAGTATTTT
NA TRBJ2-5 TRBV6-1 NA CASRDGGRQETQYF TGTGCCAGCCGGGACGGGGGCAGGCAAGAGACCCAGTACTTC
NA TRBJ1-1 TRBV3-1 TRBD1 CASSPRQGGSAEAFF TGTGCCAGCAGCCCCCGACAGGGGGGGAGTGCTGAAGCTTTCTTT
many TRBJ2-7 TRBV6-2/TRBV6-3 NA CASSPLYEQYF TGTGCCAGCAGTCCCCTCTACGAGCAGTACTTC
few TRBJ2-7 TRBV5-5 TRBD2 CASSPLGGGSYEQYF TGTGCCAGCAGCCCCTTGGGCGGGGGGTCCTACGAGCAGTACTTC
few TRBJ1-3 TRBV2 NA CASSEGIGRTTGNTIYF TGTGCCAGCAGTGAAGGAATTGGACGGACGACTGGAAACACCATATATTTT
NA TRBJ2-4 TRBV12-3/TRBV12-4 TRBD1 CASSAGTGSRVNLAKNIQYF TGTGCCAGCAGTGCCGGGACAGGGAGCCGAGTTAACCTAGCCAAAAACATTCAGTACTTC
few TRBJ2-1 TRBV30 TRBD2 CAWDSGTSGVNEQFF TGTGCCTGGGACTCCGGGACTAGCGGGGTCAATGAGCAGTTCTTC
NA TRBJ2-1 TRBV2 TRBD2 CASSAFLAGDYNEQFF TGTGCCAGCAGTGCGTTTCTAGCGGGAGACTACAATGAGCAGTTCTTC
NA TRBJ2-7 TRBV15 NA CATSRTGTSVSSYEQYF TGTGCCACCAGCAGAACCGGGACATCAGTCAGCTCCTACGAGCAGTACTTC
NA TRBJ1-5 TRBV12-3/TRBV12-4 NA CASSRQRNSNQPQHF TGTGCCAGCAGTAGACAGAGAAATAGCAATCAGCCCCAGCATTTT
few TRBJ2-5 TRBV6-1 TRBD1 CASSAGQRGETQYF TGTGCCAGCAGTGCGGGACAGCGAGGAGAGACCCAGTACTTC
NA TRBJ2-7 TRBV12-3/TRBV12-4 TRBD1 CASSLAGKGQGNYEQYF TGTGCCAGCAGTTTAGCGGGCAAGGGACAGGGAAACTACGAGCAGTACTTC
NA TRBJ2-7 TRBV5-1 NA CASSFDGLYF TGCGCCAGCAGCTTCGACGGGCTGTACTTC
few TRBJ1-6 TRBV5-6 NA CASSLTGFYNSPLHF TGTGCCAGCAGCCTGACAGGATTCTATAATTCACCCCTCCACTTT
few TRBJ2-6 TRBV20-1 NA CSAFHSGSGANVLTF TGCAGTGCATTCCACTCCGGGAGCGGGGCCAACGTCCTGACTTTC
few TRBJ1-1 TRBV6-5 TRBD1 CASSYSRQGKDTEAFF TGTGCCAGCAGTTACTCGAGACAGGGGAAAGACACTGAAGCTTTCTTT
NA TRBJ2-3 TRBV5-1 TRBD2 CASSTWPVAGGTYTQYF TGCGCCAGCAGCACATGGCCAGTTGCGGGGGGTACATATACGCAGTATTTT
many TRBJ2-7 TRBV7-9 TRBD2 CASSLSGGAYEQYF TGTGCCAGCAGCCTAAGCGGGGGGGCGTACGAGCAGTACTTC